Below, one TCR beta chain is given with its context. The data were taken from a study of shared clonotypes between healthy human individuals. As for the study in general: Per-donor plates numbered three CD4 naive, three CD4 memory, two CD8 naive and one CD8 memory.

The CDR3 sequence is 14 residues long. V lost 0 bases, J lost 6 bases, and 12 bases lay in between. Germline assignment: CDR1 SGHRS and CDR2 YFSETQ. Assay used: immunoSEQ multiplex PCR; TCRdb lists only in-frame clones, some missing. The data hold approximately 2.3 million clones, with over 85% observed a single time. The TCR originated in a man aged 18 to 35 in good health. Some clones in this sample may be carry-over from other donors' samples. V gene TRBV5-1 combines with J gene TRBJ1-1, with a possible D match to TRBD1 (6 bases). The sample taken for sequencing was naive CD4+ T cells from PBMCs. Subset: CD45RA+ positively selected. This CDR3 reads CASSLVSGAAEAFF. The CDR3 DNA reads TGCGCCAGCAGCTTGGTGTCGGGGGCCGCTGAAGCTTTCTTT. The variable domain in full, completed from reference TRBV5-1 and TRBJ1-1, reads KAGVTQTPRYLIKTRGQQVTLSCSPISGHRSVSWYQQTPGQGLQFLFEYFSETQRNKGNFPGRFSGRQFSNSRSEMNVSTLELGDSALYLCASSLVSGAAEAFFGQGTRLTVV.